The 22 T cell receptor beta chains in this list originate from one sample, sequenced in a study of blood T cell repertoires in COVID-19 (dated by TCRdb to about 2020). Library preparation used the immunoSEQ multiplex PCR assay. TCRdb holds this immuneACCESS table with in-frame rearrangements only. Some clones are missing; in checked studies, unresolved V genes explain under half, and the rest has no known cause. The table for this sample lists around 70,000 clones; about four fifths of them were counted only once. The ten largest account for 9.7% of the sample. Sequencing was carried out using peripheral blood. The source is a human donor in a cohort sampled during active COVID-19.

The V and J genes are TRBV7-2 and TRBJ2-7, with D maybe TRBD1 (6 bases). The CDR3 runs 13 residues. V lost 6 bases and J 1 base, leaving 10 bases between the germline ends. Germline V gene lookup returns CDR1 SGHTA and CDR2 FQGNSA. The chain's CDR3 is CASSTDRSYEQYF. CDR3 coding DNA: TGTGCCAGCAGTACCGACAGGTCCTACGAGCAGTACTTC.

The chain links TRBV2 to TRBJ1-4; D is possibly TRBD1 (5 bases). Germline V CDR1 and CDR2: SNHLY, FYNNEI. The CDR3 is made up of 14 amino acids. V lost 0 bases, J lost 11 bases, and 13 bases lay in between. The CDR3 nucleotides read TGTGCCAGCAGTGAAGCGGGGGGTGGAAATAAACTGTTTTTT. It codes for CASSEAGGGNKLFF. Full variable domain (outside the CDR3, taken from reference TRBV2 and TRBJ1-4): EPEVTQTPSHQVTQMGQEVILRCVPISNHLYFYWYRQILGQKVEFLVSFYNNEISEKSEIFDDQFSVERPDGSNFTLKIRSTKLEDSAMYFCASSEAGGGNKLFFGSGTQLSVL.

This chain connects TRBV27 to TRBJ2-7; 7 positions match TRBD1. Trimming cost V 6 bases and J 2 bases; bases outside gene matches: 7. Germline CDR1 reads MNHEY; CDR2 reads SMNVEV (reference sequence). The CDR3 runs 14 residues. The CDR3 sequence: CASRGQEGAYEQYF. The CDR3 region has the DNA TGTGCCAGCAGAGGACAGGAAGGAGCCTACGAGCAGTACTTC.

In this sample, this clone turned up a few times. This rearrangement joins TRBV3-1 (or the pseudogene TRBV3-2) to TRBJ2-1, with D unresolved. This CDR3 spans 17 amino acids. Trimming stripped 1 base from V and 4 bases from J, with 17 bases between. Germline CDR1 LGHDT, CDR2 YNNKEL (reference sequence). This CDR3 reads CASSQGFAAEPYNEQFF. Written as DNA, the CDR3 is TGTGCCAGCAGCCAAGGGTTTGCGGCAGAACCTTACAATGAGCAGTTCTTC.

This clone was counted only a few times. V usage is TRBV2 and J usage is TRBJ2-7, with a weak D call TRBD2 (6 bases). Trimming removed 6 bases from V and 2 bases from J, with 14 bases in between. Germline CDR1 and CDR2: SNHLY and FYNNEI. This CDR3 has 14 amino acids. CDR3: CASRRAGSTYEQYF. The CDR3 DNA sequence: TGTGCCAGCAGGCGAGCGGGCTCTACCTACGAGCAGTACTTC.

The chain has TRBV21-1 and TRBJ1-1; the D segment call TRBD1 is taken from the table without a DNA check. TRBV21-1 is a pseudogene segment. This CDR3 contains 16 residues. The CDR3 spells CASSKGRGRGNTEAFF. The CDR3 DNA reads TGTGCCAGCAGCAAAGGGAGGGGGCGCGGGAACACTGAAGCTTTCTTT.

This clone showed up just a few times. The chain joins TRBV3-1 (or the pseudogene TRBV3-2) to TRBJ2-7, with a possible D match to TRBD2 (6 bases). Trimming took off 3 bases at V and 3 bases at J, with 12 bases between the two ends. The CDR3 is 14 amino acids. Per germline, CDR1 LGHDT and CDR2 YNNKEL (reference sequence). The CDR3 reads CASSQDGGRYEQYF. In DNA, the CDR3 is TGTGCCAGCAGCCAGGATGGAGGGCGCTACGAGCAGTACTTC.

The gene calls are TRBV30 and TRBJ2-7; TRBD1 is a possible D gene (6 bases). The V gene's germline CDR1 is GTSNPN and CDR2 SVGIG (reference sequence). The CDR3 is 15 amino acids. V lost 0 bases and J lost 4, with 16 bases in between. The CDR3 sequence is CAWSVSNSQGYEQYF. In DNA form, the CDR3 reads TGTGCCTGGAGTGTCTCTAATTCACAGGGTTACGAGCAGTACTTC.

This clone has a single count. The rearrangement links TRBV13 to TRBJ2-3, with 7 bases lining up with TRBD2. With V trimmed by 4 bases and J by 7 bases, 14 bases remained unmatched. Germline V gene lookup returns CDR1 PRHDT and CDR2 FYEKMQ (reference sequence). The CDR3 is 16 amino acids. The CDR3 here is CASSSLGAGARNTQYF. The DNA for the CDR3 is TGTGCCAGCAGCTCACTCGGGGCGGGAGCGAGGAATACGCAGTATTTT. The whole variable domain, filled in from reference TRBV13 and TRBJ2-3, reads AAGVIQSPRHLIKEKRETATLKCYPIPRHDTVYWYQQGPGQDPQFLISFYEKMQSDKGSIPDRFSAQQFSDYHSELNMSSLELGDSALYFCASSSLGAGARNTQYFGPGTRLTVL.

This sequence joins TRBV25-1 and TRBJ2-7, with 11 nucleotides matching TRBD2. From germline, CDR1 is MGHDK and CDR2 SYGVNS. Losses at the gene ends were 6 bases for V and 4 bases for J; bases not matched to a gene: 5. There are 14 residues in the CDR3. The CDR3 is CASRVTSGSYEQYF. The DNA for the CDR3 is TGTGCCAGCAGAGTCACTAGCGGGAGTTACGAGCAGTACTTC.

This sequence joins TRBV4-3 and TRBJ2-3; 9 bases are a match to TRBD2. The CDR3 contains 16 residues. Germline-derived CDR1 and CDR2 are LGHNA and YSLEER. Germline trimming cut 0 bases from V and 6 bases from J; bases unmatched to any gene: 7. CDR3 DNA sequence: TGCGCCAGCAGCCAAGACTGGAGCGGGAGGCTGGATACGCAGTATTTT. Translating it yields CASSQDWSGRLDTQYF.

The CDR3 is CASRDLWDRGPPNEKLFF. The CDR3, as DNA: TGTGCCAGCAGGGACCTTTGGGACAGGGGACCTCCTAATGAAAAACTGTTTTTT. V usage is TRBV2 and J usage is TRBJ1-4; TRBD1 matches 10 bases. The J segment lost 3 bases and the V segment lost 6 bases, leaving 13 bases of the junction unmatched. This CDR3 contains 18 residues. Germline CDR1 and CDR2: SNHLY and FYNNEI. The full variable domain, with the rest looked up from reference TRBV2 and TRBJ1-4, is EPEVTQTPSHQVTQMGQEVILRCVPISNHLYFYWYRQILGQKVEFLVSFYNNEISEKSEIFDDQFSVERPDGSNFTLKIRSTKLEDSAMYFCASRDLWDRGPPNEKLFFGSGTQLSVL.

This clone appeared a single time. V gene TRBV7-2 combines with J gene TRBJ2-3; 9 bases map to TRBD2. Germline values: CDR1 SGHTA, CDR2 FQGNSA. This CDR3 has 19 residues. J lost 3 bases, V lost 6 bases, and 19 bases had no gene match. The CDR3 spells CASSNRGAVREGQTDTQYF. In DNA, the CDR3 is TGTGCCAGCAGTAACAGGGGAGCTGTGCGGGAGGGCCAAACAGATACGCAGTATTTT.

The gene calls are TRBV7-9 and TRBJ1-6, with a tentative D call TRBD1 (6 bases). This CDR3 comprises 16 residues. Germline V gene lookup returns CDR1 SEHNR and CDR2 FQNEAQ (reference sequence). Trimming cost V 4 bases and J 10 bases, with 20 bases left between them. CDR3 coding DNA: TGTGCCAGCAGCTCAAACTCAGGGGCGATAGGATCACCCCTCCACTTT. It codes for CASSSNSGAIGSPLHF.

This clone was detected only once. The gene calls are TRBV18 and TRBJ2-7; 7 bases align to TRBD1. Trimming cost V 6 bases and J 6 bases; bases outside gene matches: 2. In germline, CDR1 is KGHSH, CDR2 LQKENI. CDR3 length: 11 amino acids. CDR3 sequence: CASSNRGEQYF. The CDR3 DNA sequence: TGTGCCAGCTCGAACAGGGGCGAGCAGTACTTC.

This chain connects TRBV28 to TRBJ1-6; D not resolved. Germline CDR1 and CDR2: MDHEN and SYDVKM. The CDR3 spans 16 residues. Trimming shortened V by 6 bases and J by 2 bases, and 14 bases separated the two germline ends. This chain's CDR3 is CASSRSLYTYNSPLHF. In DNA, the CDR3 is TGTGCCAGCAGCCGCAGTCTTTACACCTATAATTCACCCCTCCACTTT.

The gene calls are TRBV5-1 and TRBJ1-4; no clear D. There are 16 residues in the CDR3. Germline CDR1 reads SGHRS; CDR2 reads YFSETQ. Trimming pared 4 bases from V and 0 bases from J, leaving 13 bases between. For the CDR3, the DNA is TGCGCCAGCAGCCCCGAGGGCCGCACAACTAATGAAAAACTGTTTTTT. Protein product: CASSPEGRTTNEKLFF.

This sequence joins TRBV7-2 and TRBJ2-7; 9 nucleotides align to TRBD2. Trimming took 5 bases from V and 2 from J; bases not matched to a gene: 13. The V gene's germline CDR1 is SGHTA and CDR2 FQGNSA. The CDR3 has 17 amino acids. The CDR3 DNA reads TGTGCCAGCAGCCACAACTCGGTAGCGGGGGTCACCTACGAGCAGTACTTC. It specifies CASSHNSVAGVTYEQYF.

This sequence joins TRBV3-1 (or the pseudogene TRBV3-2) and TRBJ2-2; a possible D gene is TRBD1 (5 bases). The CDR3 contains 13 residues. The V gene's germline CDR1 is LGHDT and CDR2 YNNKEL (reference sequence). V lost 11 bases and J lost 15, with 25 bases in between. The DNA of the CDR3 is TGTGCCTCTTGGGGTTCAGGGCGTAGTGAGATGTTTTTT. Residues: CASWGSGRSEMFF.

Only a few counts were recorded for this clone. The chain has TRBV19 and TRBJ1-6, with TRBD1 as a possible D gene (6 bases). V lost 6 bases, J lost 5 bases, and 11 bases lay in between. Germline V gives CDR1 LNHDA, CDR2 SQIVND (reference sequence). The CDR3 length is 14 residues. The CDR3 spells CASSRSGDNSPLHF. The DNA of the CDR3 is TGTGCCAGTAGCCGATCAGGGGATAATTCACCCCTCCACTTT.

The chain uses TRBV25-1 and TRBJ2-6; D gene uncertain. The CDR3 is 13 amino acids. The ends were cut back, 8 bases at V and 0 bases at J, with 5 bases in the middle. Germline V gene data show CDR1 as MGHDK and CDR2 as SYGVNS. In DNA form, the CDR3 reads TGTGCCAGCCGAGACTCTGGGGCCAACGTCCTGACTTTC. As protein: CASRDSGANVLTF.

The chain is built from TRBV7-2 and TRBJ1-1, with D tentatively TRBD1 (5 bases). Germline V CDR1 and CDR2: SGHTA, FQGNSA. The CDR3 is 14 residues long. V lost 4 bases and J lost 2, with 11 bases in between. This CDR3 reads CASSSWGDNTEAFF. The CDR3 bases are TGTGCCAGCAGCTCGTGGGGGGACAACACTGAAGCTTTCTTT.